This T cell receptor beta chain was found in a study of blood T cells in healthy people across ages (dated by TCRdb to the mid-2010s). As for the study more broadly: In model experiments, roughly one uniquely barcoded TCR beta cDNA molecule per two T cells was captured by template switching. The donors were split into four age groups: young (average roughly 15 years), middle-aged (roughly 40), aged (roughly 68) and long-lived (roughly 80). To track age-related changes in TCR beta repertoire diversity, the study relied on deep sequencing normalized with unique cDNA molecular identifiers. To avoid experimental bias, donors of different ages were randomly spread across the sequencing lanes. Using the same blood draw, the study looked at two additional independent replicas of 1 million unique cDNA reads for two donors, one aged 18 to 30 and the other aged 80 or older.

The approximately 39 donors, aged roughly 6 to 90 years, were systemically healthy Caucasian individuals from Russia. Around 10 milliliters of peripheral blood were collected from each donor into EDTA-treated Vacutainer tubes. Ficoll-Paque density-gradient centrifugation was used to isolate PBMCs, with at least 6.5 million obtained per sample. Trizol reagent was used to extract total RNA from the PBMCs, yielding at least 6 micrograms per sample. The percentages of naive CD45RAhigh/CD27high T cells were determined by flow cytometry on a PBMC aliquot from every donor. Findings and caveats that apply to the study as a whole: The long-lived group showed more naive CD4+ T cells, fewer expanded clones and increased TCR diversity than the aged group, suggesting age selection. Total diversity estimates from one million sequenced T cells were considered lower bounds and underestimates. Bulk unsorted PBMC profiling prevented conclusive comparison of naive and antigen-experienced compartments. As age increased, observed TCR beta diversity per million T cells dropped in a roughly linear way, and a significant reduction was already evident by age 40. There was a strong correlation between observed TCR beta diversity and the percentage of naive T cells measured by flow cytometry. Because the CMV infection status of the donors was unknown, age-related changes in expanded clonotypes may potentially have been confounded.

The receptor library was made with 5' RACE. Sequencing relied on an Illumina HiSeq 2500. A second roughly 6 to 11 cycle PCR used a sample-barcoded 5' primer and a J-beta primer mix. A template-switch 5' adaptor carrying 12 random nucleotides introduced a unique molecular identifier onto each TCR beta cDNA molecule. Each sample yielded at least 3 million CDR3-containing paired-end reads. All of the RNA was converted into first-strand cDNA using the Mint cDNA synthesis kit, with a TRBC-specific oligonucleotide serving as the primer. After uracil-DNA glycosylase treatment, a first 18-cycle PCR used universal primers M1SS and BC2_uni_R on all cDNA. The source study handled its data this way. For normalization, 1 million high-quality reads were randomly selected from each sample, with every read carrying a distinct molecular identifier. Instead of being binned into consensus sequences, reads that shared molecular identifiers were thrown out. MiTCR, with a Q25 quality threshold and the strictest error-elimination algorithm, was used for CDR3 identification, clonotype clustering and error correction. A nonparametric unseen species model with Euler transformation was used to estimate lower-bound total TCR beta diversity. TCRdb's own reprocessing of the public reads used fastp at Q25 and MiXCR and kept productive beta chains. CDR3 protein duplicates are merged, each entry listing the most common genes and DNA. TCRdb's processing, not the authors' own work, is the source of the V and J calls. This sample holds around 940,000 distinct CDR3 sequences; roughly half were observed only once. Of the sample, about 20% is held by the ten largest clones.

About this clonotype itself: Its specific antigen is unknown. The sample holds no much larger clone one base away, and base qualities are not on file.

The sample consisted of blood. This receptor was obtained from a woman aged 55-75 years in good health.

This receptor has the CDR3 CASSQEADRVREYTGELFF. The DNA sequence is TGTGCCAGCAGCCAAGAGGCCGACAGGGTTCGGGAGTACACCGGGGAGCTGTTTTTT. The rearrangement joined TRBV3-1 to TRBJ2-2; matching of 7 bases hints at TRBD1 as the D gene. V gives up 0 bases and J gives up 3 bases, and the segment between their germline ends measures 20 bases. The germline V gene (reference sequence) specifies LGHDT as CDR1 and YNNKEL as CDR2. The CDR3 has 19 amino acids, counting the end cysteine and phenylalanine. CDR3 DNA only is kept here, 57 bases in frame from base 1.